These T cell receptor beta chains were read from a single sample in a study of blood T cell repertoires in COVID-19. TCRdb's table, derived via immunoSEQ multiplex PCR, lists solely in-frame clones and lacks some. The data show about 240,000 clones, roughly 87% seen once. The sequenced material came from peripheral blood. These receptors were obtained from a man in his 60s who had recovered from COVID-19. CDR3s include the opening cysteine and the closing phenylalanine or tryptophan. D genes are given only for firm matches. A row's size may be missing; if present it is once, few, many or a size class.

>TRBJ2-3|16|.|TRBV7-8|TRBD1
CASSFNRGAPTDTQYF
TGTGCCAGCAGTTTCAACAGGGGAGCCCCCACAGATACGCAGTATTTT
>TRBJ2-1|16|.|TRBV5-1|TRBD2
CASSLSSGGVYNEQFF
TGCGCCAGCAGCTTGTCTAGCGGGGGGGTCTACAATGAGCAGTTCTTC
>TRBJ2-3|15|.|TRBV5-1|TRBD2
CASSRLAGELDTQYF
TGCGCCAGCTCAAGACTAGCGGGGGAACTCGATACGCAGTATTTT
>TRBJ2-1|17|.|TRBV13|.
CASSLIGLPSPTNEQFF
TGTGCCAGCAGCTTAATTGGTCTTCCTAGCCCAACCAATGAGCAGTTCTTC
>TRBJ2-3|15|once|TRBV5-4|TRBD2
CASSRSGGKIDTQYF
TGTGCCAGCAGCCGAAGCGGGGGGAAGATAGATACGCAGTATTTT
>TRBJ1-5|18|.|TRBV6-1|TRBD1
CASSEMPPGQGTSQPQHF
TGTGCCAGCAGTGAAATGCCTCCGGGACAGGGGACCAGTCAGCCCCAGCATTTT
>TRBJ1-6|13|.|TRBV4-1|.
CASSQWRTEPLHF
TGCGCCAGCAGCCAATGGAGGACCGAGCCCCTCCACTTT
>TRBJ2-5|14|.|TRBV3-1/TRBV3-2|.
CASSQGYRVETQYF
TGTGCCAGCAGCCAAGGGTACAGGGTCGAGACCCAGTACTTC
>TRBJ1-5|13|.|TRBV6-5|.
CASSYSSTQPQHF
TGTGCCAGCAGTTACTCGAGTACTCAGCCCCAGCATTTT
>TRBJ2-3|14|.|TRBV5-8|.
CASSPRNLPDTQYF
TGTGCCAGCAGCCCGAGGAATCTGCCAGATACGCAGTATTTT
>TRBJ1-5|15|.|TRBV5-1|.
CASSLDSGENQPQHF
TGCGCCAGCAGCTTGGATTCGGGGGAAAATCAGCCCCAGCATTTT
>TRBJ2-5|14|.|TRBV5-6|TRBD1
CASSFGTGVETQYF
TGTGCCAGCAGCTTCGGGACAGGGGTTGAGACCCAGTACTTC
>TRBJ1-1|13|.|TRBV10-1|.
CASSQTRGTEAFF
TGCGCCAGCAGCCAAACTCGGGGTACTGAAGCTTTCTTT
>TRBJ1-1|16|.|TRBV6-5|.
CASSYTTGRRNTEAFF
TGTGCCAGCAGTTACACAACAGGGCGACGGAACACTGAAGCTTTCTTT
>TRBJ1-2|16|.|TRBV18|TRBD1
CASSPPRGQVNYGYTF
TGTGCCAGCTCACCACCGAGAGGACAGGTCAACTATGGCTACACCTTC
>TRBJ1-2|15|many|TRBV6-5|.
CASSPAPGANYGYTF
TGTGCCAGCAGCCCGGCTCCAGGGGCTAACTATGGCTACACCTTC
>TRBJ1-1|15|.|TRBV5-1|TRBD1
CASSRRADRTTEAFF
TGCGCCAGCAGCCGGAGAGCGGACAGGACAACTGAAGCTTTCTTT
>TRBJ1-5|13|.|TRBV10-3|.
CAIGRDTNQPQHF
TGTGCCATCGGTAGGGACACTAATCAGCCCCAGCATTTT
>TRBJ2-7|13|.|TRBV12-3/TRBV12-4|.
CASSFHNTEEQYF
TGTGCCAGCAGTTTTCATAATACGGAGGAGCAGTACTTC
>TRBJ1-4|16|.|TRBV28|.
CASSPAGAGLGEKLFF
TGTGCCAGCAGCCCTGCGGGAGCGGGGCTCGGGGAAAAACTGTTTTTT
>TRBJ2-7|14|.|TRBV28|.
CASSPGQPSREQYF
TGTGCCAGCAGCCCAGGACAGCCCTCTCGGGAGCAGTACTTC
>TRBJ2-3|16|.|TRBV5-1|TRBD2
CASSFGASGGQDTQYF
TGCGCCAGCAGCTTTGGGGCTAGCGGGGGTCAAGATACGCAGTATTTT
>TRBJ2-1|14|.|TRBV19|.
CASSRQGSDNEQFF
TGTGCCAGTAGTCGGCAAGGTAGCGACAATGAGCAGTTCTTC
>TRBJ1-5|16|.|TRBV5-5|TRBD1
CASSSDRVAGEQPQHF
TGTGCCAGCAGCTCTGACAGGGTTGCGGGTGAGCAGCCCCAGCATTTT
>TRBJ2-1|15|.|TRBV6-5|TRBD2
CASSRTSGSDNEQFF
TGTGCCAGCAGCCGAACTAGCGGGAGCGACAATGAGCAGTTCTTC
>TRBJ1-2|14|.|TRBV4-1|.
CASSQDNRVSGYTF
TGCGCCAGCAGCCAAGACAACAGGGTTTCTGGCTACACCTTC
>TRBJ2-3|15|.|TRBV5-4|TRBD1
CASSFNRGRADTQYF
TGTGCCAGCAGCTTCAACAGGGGGCGCGCAGATACGCAGTATTTT
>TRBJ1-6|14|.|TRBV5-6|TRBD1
CASSWDRTNSPLHF
TGTGCCAGCAGTTGGGACAGAACTAATTCACCCCTCCACTTT
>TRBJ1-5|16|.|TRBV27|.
CASSLIPGVSNQPQHF
TGTGCCAGCAGTTTAATACCAGGGGTTAGCAATCAGCCCCAGCATTTT
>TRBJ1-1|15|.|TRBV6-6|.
CASSYHSGWGVKAFF
TGTGCCAGCAGTTACCATTCCGGGTGGGGCGTAAAAGCTTTCTTT
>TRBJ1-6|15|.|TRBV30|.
CAWSERTGYNSPLHF
TGTGCCTGGAGCGAAAGAACAGGCTATAATTCACCCCTCCACTTT
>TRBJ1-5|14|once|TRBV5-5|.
CASSLEGGNQPQHF
TGTGCCAGCAGCTTGGAGGGGGGGAATCAGCCCCAGCATTTT
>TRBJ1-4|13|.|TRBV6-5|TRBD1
CASKAGGYEKLFF
TGTGCCAGCAAGGCAGGGGGTTATGAAAAACTGTTTTTT
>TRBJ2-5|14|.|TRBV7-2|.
CASSSPQLAGTQYF
TGTGCCAGCAGCTCGCCCCAACTAGCAGGGACCCAGTACTTC
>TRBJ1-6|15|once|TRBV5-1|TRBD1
CASRAQGDYNSPLHF
TGCGCCAGCAGAGCCCAGGGGGACTATAATTCACCCCTCCACTTT